This T cell receptor beta chain emerged from a study of blood T cells in healthy people across ages (dated by TCRdb to 2014 to 2015). With regard to the full study: In model experiments, roughly one uniquely barcoded TCR beta cDNA molecule per two T cells was captured by template switching. To track age-related changes in TCR beta repertoire diversity, the study relied on deep sequencing normalized with unique cDNA molecular identifiers. The donors were divided into four age groups: young (average about 15 years), middle-aged (about 40), aged (approximately 62) and long-lived (around 87). To avoid experimental bias, donors of different ages were spread randomly across the sequencing lanes. For two donors (one aged 18 to 29 and one aged 80 or older), the study analyzed two additional independent replicas of 1 million unique cDNA reads from the same blood draw. The paper as a whole reports these results and caveats: Compared with the aged group, more naive CD4+ T cells, fewer expanded clones and increased TCR diversity were shown by the long-lived group, suggesting age selection. As age increased, observed TCR beta diversity per million T cells dropped in a roughly linear way, and a significant reduction was already evident by age 40. There was a strong correlation between observed TCR beta diversity and the percentage of naive T cells measured by flow cytometry. Estimates of total diversity based on one million sequenced T cells were considered lower bounds and underestimates. Donor CMV infection status was unknown, potentially confounding age-related changes in expanded clonotypes. Bulk unsorted PBMC profiling prevented conclusive comparison of naive and antigen-experienced compartments.

Libraries were built with 5' RACE. Reads for this sample came from an Illumina HiSeq 2500. A second PCR of roughly 7 to 11 cycles was run with a J-beta primer mix and a sample-barcoded 5' primer. A unique molecular identifier was introduced onto each TCR beta cDNA molecule by a template-switch 5' adaptor carrying 12 random nucleotides. At least 2.5 million CDR3-containing paired-end reads were obtained from each sample. First-strand cDNA synthesis was performed from all RNA using the Mint cDNA synthesis kit, with priming by a TRBC-specific oligonucleotide. Following uracil-DNA glycosylase treatment, all cDNA underwent a first 18-cycle PCR with the universal primers M1SS and BC2_uni_R. Per the original workflow: For normalization, 1 million high-quality reads were randomly selected from each sample, with every read carrying a distinct molecular identifier. Reads with shared molecular identifiers were discarded instead of being binned into consensus sequences. MiTCR, set to a Q25 quality threshold and the strictest error-elimination algorithm, was used for CDR3 identification, clonotype clustering and error correction. A nonparametric unseen species model with Euler transformation was used to estimate a lower bound on total TCR beta diversity. TCRdb trimmed public reads at Q25 via fastp, called clones via MiXCR and kept in-frame beta chains. Rows are combined by CDR3 protein, so each entry shows the most common genes and DNA. TCRdb, not the authors, supplied the V and J calls. The sample table records about 1,800,000 distinct CDR3 sequences; over 25% of these occur just once. The ten largest clones represent 7% to 9% of the sample.

Taken from cysteine to phenylalanine, the CDR3 has 16 residues. The entry retains the CDR3 DNA only, 48 bases that are in frame from base 1. Taken from the germline V gene, the CDR1 and CDR2 loops are SGHDN and FVKESK. The V and J ends are trimmed by 0 bases and 4 bases, leaving 15 bases between them. In the case of this clonotype: Its antigen target is currently unknown. Base-call qualities are not available, and no considerably larger clone is one nucleotide away.

The approximately 39 donors, aged about 6 to 95 years, were systemically healthy Caucasian individuals from Russia. Around 10 milliliters of peripheral blood were drawn from each donor into EDTA-treated Vacutainer tubes. PBMCs were isolated by Ficoll-Paque density-gradient centrifugation, with at least 7 million obtained per sample. Total RNA was extracted from PBMCs with Trizol reagent, with at least 6 micrograms obtained per sample. Naive CD45RAhigh/CD27high T cell percentages were measured by flow cytometry on a PBMC aliquot from every donor. The TCR sequence derives from a woman aged 25 to 39 in good health. This chain is built from TRBV14 and TRBJ1-2; D gene: possibly TRBD1, on 6 matching bases. The material sequenced was blood. The DNA sequence reads TGTGCCAGCAGCCAAGAGGGGGCAGGGCCACTCTATGGCTACACCTTC. Its translation is CASSQEGAGPLYGYTF.